This paragraph covers one T cell receptor (beta chain) sequence. This entry belongs to a study of T cells after posttransplantation cyclophosphamide. V lost 0 bases to trimming and J lost 3 bases, with 12 bases between them. There are 14 residues in the CDR3. The V gene's germline CDR1 is SQVTM and CDR2 ANQGSEA. The table came from immunoSEQ multiplex PCR; TCRdb's copy has only in-frame clones and leaves some out. The data hold roughly 4,900 clones, with approximately 57% observed a single time. On the day of bone marrow donation, the related graft donor provided peripheral blood. The chain combines TRBV29-1 with TRBJ2-7, with D tentatively TRBD1 (6 bases). This receptor was taken from an older woman in good health, CMV-negative, and a related stem cell transplant donor. Sequencing was carried out using memory CD8+ T cells sorted from blood. The CDR3 DNA follows: TGCAGCGTTGAAGATCGGGGACACAACTACGAGCAGTACTTC. As protein: CSVEDRGHNYEQYF.